Each of the 11 T cell receptor beta chains below was sequenced from the same sample in a study of blood T cells in healthy people across ages. PCR was performed a second time for about 7 to 12 cycles using a sample-barcoded 5' primer and a J-beta primer mix. TCRdb used MiXCR to reprocess the 5' RACE reads, holding one entry per CDR3 protein. Counted here are around 1,000,000 distinct CDR3 sequences, approximately 25% occurring once; the ten biggest clones make up around 0.7%. The same data also went into a second study, on T cells of mothers and their children.

Sequenced sample: blood. These receptors all come from a girl aged 2-10 years in good health.

This clonotype was seen only a few times. The genes are TRBV6-2 or TRBV6-3 and TRBJ2-3; D is possibly TRBD1 (5 bases). With 2 bases removed from V and 0 bases from J, the gap between germline ends came to 12 bases. The CDR3 has 16 amino acids. The germline V gene has CDR1 MNHEY and CDR2 SVGEGT. CDR3 nucleotides: TGTGCCAGCAGTTACCTTGTGGGGCGTAGCACAGATACGCAGTATTTT. Translation gives CASSYLVGRSTDTQYF.

The chain employs TRBV10-3 and TRBJ1-6, with 10 bases aligning to TRBD1. Germline V CDR1 and CDR2: ENHRY, SYGVKD. The length of the CDR3 is 16 residues. V shed 5 bases, J shed 5 bases, and the junction held 6 bases outside the gene matches. The CDR3 nucleotides read TGTGCCATCAGTTCAGGGACAGGGGTGGATAATTCACCCCTCCACTTT. This translates into CAISSGTGVDNSPLHF.

This chain links TRBV7-3 with TRBJ2-1; no firm D call. CDR3 size: 19 residues. V lost 4 bases and J 1 base, leaving 23 bases between the germline ends. The V gene's germline CDR1 is SGHTA and CDR2 FQGTGA. CDR3 residues: CASSSKGGYPVKSYNEQFF. Here the CDR3 DNA reads TGTGCCAGCAGCTCAAAGGGTGGCTATCCGGTAAAATCCTACAATGAGCAGTTCTTC.

This clonotype has just a few counts. The chain is built from TRBV12-3 or TRBV12-4 and TRBJ1-5; D is perhaps TRBD1 (6 bases). The CDR3 sequence is 12 residues long. Trimming cost V 8 bases and J 8 bases, with 13 bases left between them. CDR3 loop: CASEQGRKPQHF. Here the CDR3 DNA reads TGTGCCAGCGAACAGGGTCGGAAGCCCCAGCATTTT.

The chain couples TRBV20-1 to TRBJ2-1; tentatively, D is TRBD2 (6 bases). This CDR3 region has 16 residues. The V and J ends lost 0 bases and 2 bases respectively, with 14 bases between them. CDR1 and CDR2 (germline): DFQATT, SNEGSKA (reference sequence). The CDR3 spells CSARDRPGLAYNEQFF. CDR3 nucleotide sequence: TGCAGTGCTAGAGATCGGCCGGGACTGGCCTACAATGAGCAGTTCTTC.

V and J are TRBV7-2 and TRBJ2-7; maybe TRBD2 (5 bases). V was pared by 5 bases and J by 3 bases, with 11 bases between. Germline V gene lookup returns CDR1 SGHTA and CDR2 FQGNSA. The CDR3 sequence is 13 residues long. CDR3 nucleotide sequence: TGTGCCAGCAGCCCGGATGGACTCTACGAGCAGTACTTC. Translation gives CASSPDGLYEQYF.

This clonotype was counted between two and nine times. J is TRBJ2-3 and V is TRBV5-1; TRBD1 matches at 9 bases. J was trimmed by 3 bases and V by 5 bases; bases with no gene match: 13. The CDR3 contains 17 residues. CDR1 and CDR2 (germline): SGHRS, YFSETQ. CDR3 loop: CASSYTPGTGFTDTQYF. For the CDR3, the DNA is TGCGCCAGCAGTTATACGCCTGGGACAGGGTTTACAGATACGCAGTATTTT.

This clonotype turned up a few times. J is TRBJ1-1 and V is TRBV12-3 or TRBV12-4, with TRBD1 as a possible D gene (6 bases). The germline V and J ends were trimmed by 6 bases and 3 bases, with 11 bases remaining between them. This CDR3 spans 13 amino acids. The CDR3 DNA sequence: TGTGCCAGCAGGAGGGGGGAGTACACTGAAGCTTTCTTT. It yields the protein CASRRGEYTEAFF.

This sequence joins TRBV24-1 and TRBJ2-1; 10 bases agree with TRBD1. Germline CDR1 and CDR2: KGHDR and SFDVKD. This CDR3 contains 14 residues. J was trimmed by 8 bases and V by 7 bases; bases with no gene match: 7. The CDR3 here is CATSLRDRGHEQFF. DNA of the CDR3: TGTGCCACCAGCCTCCGGGACAGGGGCCATGAGCAGTTCTTC.

V usage is TRBV6-1 and J usage is TRBJ1-1; 8 bases fit TRBD1. The trim removed 5 bases at V and 6 bases at J, leaving 5 bases unmatched. Germline CDR1 reads MNHNS; CDR2 reads SASEGT. The CDR3 covers 13 residues. The CDR3 spells CASSFDRGSEAFF. DNA for the CDR3: TGTGCCAGCAGTTTTGACAGGGGCTCTGAAGCTTTCTTT.

Only a few counts were recorded for this clonotype. V usage is TRBV20-1 and J usage is TRBJ2-1, with TRBD1 identical over 10 bases. The DNA end favors TRBJ2-7, so the J call may be wrong. The CDR3 consists of 16 residues. Germline CDR1 DFQATT, CDR2 SNEGSKA (reference sequence). The CDR3 sequence is CSARGDRGPRVYEQYF. The DNA for the CDR3 is TGCAGTGCTAGAGGTGACAGGGGGCCGAGAGTCTACGAGCAGTACTTC.